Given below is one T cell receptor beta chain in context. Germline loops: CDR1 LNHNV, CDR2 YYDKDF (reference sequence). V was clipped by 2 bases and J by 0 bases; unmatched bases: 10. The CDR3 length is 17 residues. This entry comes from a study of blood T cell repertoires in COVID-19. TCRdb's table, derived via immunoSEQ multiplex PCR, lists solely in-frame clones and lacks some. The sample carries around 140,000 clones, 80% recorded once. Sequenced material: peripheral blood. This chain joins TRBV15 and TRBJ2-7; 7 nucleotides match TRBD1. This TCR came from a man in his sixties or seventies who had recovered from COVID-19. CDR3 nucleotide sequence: TGTGCCACCAGCAGAAGCCCAGGACAGGCAGCCTCCTACGAGCAGTACTTC. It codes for CATSRSPGQAASYEQYF.